This is a list of T cell receptor beta chains from one sample in a study of cytomegalovirus exposure and HLA in healthy donors. Sequencing was performed with immunoSEQ multiplex PCR; in TCRdb, only in-frame clones are kept and a portion is missing. Of some 130,000 clones in the sample, about 80% were seen once. Sequenced material: PBMCs. Receptor source: a man aged 40-49 years in good health and CMV-seropositive. Each CDR3 is given with its conserved first and last residue. The D gene is left open where the match is weak. The size entry is marked missing in some rows and otherwise reads once, few, many or a size class.

v_gene	abundance	d_gene	j_gene	len	CDR3aa	CDR3nt
TRBV5-4	-	-	TRBJ2-7	15	CASSLSAGFTYEQYF	TGTGCCAGCAGCTTGTCGGCGGGGTTTACCTACGAGCAGTACTTC
TRBV18	-	-	TRBJ1-2	14	CASSPPNSNYGYTF	TGTGCCAGCTCACCACCTAATTCCAACTATGGCTACACCTTC
TRBV15	-	-	TRBJ1-2	15	CATSRELDWYYGYTF	TGTGCCACCAGCAGAGAATTAGACTGGTACTATGGCTACACCTTC
TRBV9	-	TRBD2	TRBJ2-3	17	CASSSTSPSGSVDTQYF	TGTGCCAGCAGCTCCACTAGCCCTAGCGGGAGTGTTGATACGCAGTATTTT
TRBV7-3	-	-	TRBJ2-2	15	CASSLKPSSGGELFF	TGTGCCAGCAGCTTAAAGCCCAGCAGCGGCGGGGAGCTGTTTTTT
TRBV6-5	-	-	TRBJ1-2	14	CASSYRGLNYGYTF	TGTGCCAGCAGTTATAGGGGGTTGAACTATGGCTACACCTTC
TRBV6-4	-	TRBD1	TRBJ2-3	14	CASSWTGSTDTQYF	TGTGCCAGCAGTTGGACAGGGAGCACAGATACGCAGTATTTT
TRBV5-1	-	TRBD2	TRBJ2-3	18	CASSLVGGGPIRTDTQYF	TGCGCCAGCAGCTTGGTTGGGGGAGGGCCGATACGCACAGATACGCAGTATTTT
TRBV11-2	-	TRBD2	TRBJ2-1	15	CASSSLAGVLNEQFF	TGTGCCAGCAGTTCGCTAGCGGGAGTTTTAAATGAGCAGTTCTTC
TRBV27	few	-	TRBJ1-3	18	CASSPITPWGDSGNTIYF	TGTGCCAGCAGTCCGATTACGCCCTGGGGGGACTCTGGAAACACCATATATTTT
TRBV12-5	-	TRBD2	TRBJ2-5	12	CASGGRGETQYF	TGTGCTAGTGGCGGGAGGGGGGAGACCCAGTACTTC
TRBV30	-	TRBD2	TRBJ2-7	16	CAWSVPRTSGTYEQYF	TGTGCCTGGAGTGTACCACGGACTAGCGGGACGTACGAGCAGTACTTC
TRBV5-4	-	TRBD1	TRBJ1-2	13	CASRSSGGLGYTF	TGTGCCAGCAGGTCCTCAGGGGGCCTTGGCTACACCTTC
TRBV5-1	-	TRBD2	TRBJ2-7	15	CASSGALAGGVGQYF	TGCGCCAGCAGCGGAGCACTAGCGGGAGGGGTGGGGCAGTACTTC
TRBV18	-	TRBD1	TRBJ1-2	15	CASSLIGTGAYGYTF	TGTGCCAGCTCACTCATCGGGACAGGAGCCTATGGCTACACCTTC
TRBV10-2	few	TRBD2	TRBJ2-7	14	CASSSSGNLYEQYF	TGCGCCAGCAGTTCTAGCGGGAACCTTTACGAGCAGTACTTC
TRBV15	-	-	TRBJ2-2	16	CATSVARLPNTGELFF	TGTGCCACCAGCGTCGCTAGGCTCCCTAACACCGGGGAGCTGTTTTTT
TRBV30	-	-	TRBJ1-1	15	CAWSPLPGSDTEAFF	TGTGCCTGGAGTCCTCTCCCGGGGAGCGACACTGAAGCTTTCTTT
TRBV6-6	-	-	TRBJ1-1	13	CASSYSGEGEAFF	TGTGCCAGCAGTTACTCGGGGGAGGGAGAAGCTTTCTTT
TRBV6-1	few	-	TRBJ1-2	14	CASSEAAGVYGYTF	TGTGCCAGCAGTGAAGCGGCAGGGGTATATGGCTACACCTTC
TRBV5-1	-	-	TRBJ2-7	13	CASKAVYSYEQYF	TGCGCCAGCAAAGCGGTTTATTCCTACGAGCAGTACTTC
TRBV4-1	-	TRBD1	TRBJ2-1	14	CASSQGPQGDEQFF	TGCGCCAGCAGCCAGGGCCCACAGGGGGATGAGCAGTTCTTC
TRBV18	-	-	TRBJ1-1	16	CASSPRKGVGNTEAFF	TGTGCCAGCTCACCACGGAAGGGAGTGGGGAACACTGAAGCTTTCTTT
TRBV5-1	-	-	TRBJ2-3	15	CASSSAGANSDTQYF	TGCGCCAGCAGCTCCGCAGGGGCAAATTCAGATACGCAGTATTTT
TRBV4-1	-	-	TRBJ1-6	15	CASSAGGDGRSPLHF	TGCGCCAGCAGCGCGGGTGGCGATGGCAGATCACCCCTCCACTTT
TRBV5-1	-	-	TRBJ1-5	13	CASSVDRDQPQHF	TGCGCCAGCAGCGTGGACCGAGATCAGCCCCAGCATTTT
TRBV6-5	-	TRBD1	TRBJ1-2	16	CASSSVARGLNYGYTF	TGTGCCAGCAGTTCGGTCGCCAGGGGGCTCAACTATGGCTACACCTTC
TRBV6-1	-	TRBD2	TRBJ2-1	15	CASSEVRNSGMEQFF	TGTGCCAGCAGTGAAGTCAGAAATAGCGGGATGGAGCAGTTCTTC
TRBV10-1	-	-	TRBJ2-1	13	CASSATLGGEQFF	TGCGCCAGCAGTGCCACCCTGGGCGGGGAGCAGTTCTTC
TRBV6-5	few	TRBD2	TRBJ2-2	14	CASSVSGTTGELFF	TGTGCCAGCAGTGTTAGCGGGACCACCGGGGAGCTGTTTTTT
TRBV11-2	-	-	TRBJ1-1	12	CASSYSYTEAFF	TGTGCCAGCAGCTATTCATACACTGAAGCTTTCTTT
TRBV2	-	-	TRBJ1-5	14	CASRGGASNQPQHF	TGTGCCAGCAGAGGGGGGGCGAGCAATCAGCCCCAGCATTTT
TRBV28	few	TRBD1	TRBJ2-7	16	CASSSTGTGGTYEQYF	TGTGCCAGCAGTTCTACCGGGACAGGGGGGACCTACGAGCAGTACTTC
TRBV7-3	-	-	TRBJ1-1	13	CASSLTGNTEAFF	TGTGCCAGCAGCTTGACAGGGAACACTGAAGCTTTCTTT
TRBV5-1	-	TRBD1	TRBJ2-7	18	CASSPGRQGETYRYEQYF	TGCGCCAGCAGCCCGGGCCGACAGGGGGAAACCTACCGCTACGAGCAGTACTTC
TRBV6-4	-	-	TRBJ1-2	13	CASSDPVNYGYTF	TGTGCCAGCAGCGACCCAGTTAACTATGGCTACACCTTC
TRBV5-4	once	-	TRBJ2-6	17	CASSPPLGGAGANVLTF	TGTGCCAGCAGCCCCCCCCTTGGGGGCGCTGGGGCCAACGTCCTGACTTTC
TRBV27	-	TRBD2	TRBJ2-1	15	CASSIAGGSYNEQFF	TGTGCCAGCAGTATAGCGGGAGGGTCCTACAATGAGCAGTTCTTC
TRBV19	-	-	TRBJ2-5	12	CASSMTKETQYF	TGTGCCAGTAGTATGACTAAAGAGACCCAGTACTTC
TRBV13	-	-	TRBJ2-7	18	CASSLVGTPLYQSYEQYF	TGTGCCAGCAGCTTAGTAGGGACACCTCTCTATCAGTCCTACGAGCAGTACTTC
TRBV6-5	-	TRBD2	TRBJ2-7	15	CASRKLAGVVYEQYF	TGTGCCAGCAGAAAACTAGCGGGAGTGGTTTACGAGCAGTACTTC
TRBV18	-	-	TRBJ1-4	14	CASSPTGSDEKLFF	TGTGCCAGCTCACCGACGGGGAGTGATGAAAAACTGTTTTTT
TRBV28	once	TRBD2	TRBJ2-4	17	CASSLSSGVLAKNIQYF	TGTGCCAGCAGTTTATCGAGCGGGGTTCTAGCCAAAAACATTCAGTACTTC
TRBV28	-	-	TRBJ2-7	11	CASSLFSEQYF	TGTGCCAGCAGTTTATTCTCCGAGCAGTACTTC
TRBV28	few	TRBD2	TRBJ2-2	16	CASSLLLAVNTGELFF	TGTGCCAGCAGTTTACTACTAGCGGTAAACACCGGGGAGCTGTTTTTT
TRBV19	-	-	TRBJ1-5	14	CASSTAGLQQPQHF	TGTGCCAGTAGTACCGCAGGGTTACAGCAGCCCCAGCATTTT